Detailed here is one T cell receptor beta chain. There is no known antigen for this receptor. One base away there is no much larger clone; base qualities are not given. Other nucleotide sequences in the sample specify the same CDR3. The source of the sample is a study of shared clonotypes between healthy human individuals (dated by TCRdb to between 2020 and 2021). Study-level background: Three men and two women, aged 18 to 49 years, made up the cohort. To estimate repertoire size and how much clonotypes are shared between individuals, the study performed deep sequencing of blood TCR repertoires from 4 to 6 healthy adults. Between about 0.85 and 8.9 billion PBMCs per donor were obtained by leukapheresis. Libraries were prepared and TCR repertoires were sequenced by different laboratories using diverse techniques, in order to increase sequencing depth and limit assay-specific biases. For each donor, CD4 naive and CD4 memory were each given three plates, CD8 naive was given two plates, and CD8 memory was given one plate. Findings and caveats that apply to the study as a whole: Sampling was restricted to blood, and TCR repertoires in tissues likely differ from the TCR repertoires found in blood. Naive subsets generally had larger estimated clonotype richness than memory subsets did. Because the study included a small number of donors, the genetic and exposure-history diversity represented was limited. Rarefaction of sorted-subset datasets indicated incomplete sequencing despite the large sequencing depth. Pairwise subsampling led to the expectation that sequencing depth would affect the degree of clonotype sharing among donors. Across a handful of donors, approximately 4.6% of naive CD4, more than 3% of naive CD8, around 2.1% of memory CD4, and approximately 0.42% of memory CD8 clonotypes were shared. Compared with non-shared clonotypes, the clonotypes found in all four sorted-subset donors had higher generation probabilities.

TCR CDR3 regions were amplified from genomic DNA by multiplex PCR using the deep immunoSEQ assay. Extracted genomic DNA from each cell subset was distributed evenly across all wells of several immunoSEQ 96-well plates, and each plate was treated as a replicate. For sorted subsets, 150 to 200 ng genomic DNA, equal to tens of thousands of T cell genomes, was loaded into each replicate PCR. Purified libraries were quantified with a Qubit 3.0 fluorometer, sized on a Bioanalyzer 2100, and re-quantified with the KAPA Library Quantification kit. A separate single-read 150-cycle Illumina NextSeq 550 flow cell was used to sequence each immunoSEQ 96-well plate. The source study handled its data this way. Because only junctional sequences without quality scores were contained in the immunoSEQ output, filtering matching that applied to full-length reads could not be performed. To assign V/J genes and CDR3, sequences were annotated using PyIR, a Python wrapper for IgBLAST v1.9, with IMGT germline references. Reads with weak V/J assignments (E-value above 1e-6), missing CDR3, stop codons, out-of-frame junctions, or ambiguous translated residues were removed. A V3J clonotype was defined by an identical inferred V gene, J gene, and CDR3 amino acid sequence. Percentage overlap between repertoires was computed as shared unique clonotypes divided by the size of the smaller repertoire. RTK rarefaction, the Chao1 estimator, and Recon v2.1 estimates of unobserved clonotypes were used to assess repertoire richness. Generation probabilities for all TCRbeta clonotypes obtained by the gDNA method from several donors were computed using OLGA. TCRdb holds this immuneACCESS table with in-frame rearrangements only. Some clones are missing; in checked studies, unresolved V genes explain under half, and the rest has no known cause. V, J and clone size derive from that table, while D and trimming were established from the DNA sequence. The sample profile shows a few million clones; 85% to 95% of them were found once. The ten largest clonotypes hold roughly 0.15% of the sample.

Healthy HIV-negative adults with no recently reported acute infections or vaccinations were included as donors. Only Caucasian adults living in Nashville, Tennessee, USA were represented among the donors. CD4+ T cells were enriched by magnetic negative selection; naive cells were then positively selected on CD45RA, and the negative fraction formed the memory subset. Blood was obtained by leukapheresis, after which PBMCs were separated by Ficoll-Histopaque density gradient centrifugation and cryopreserved in liquid nitrogen vapor phase. Purity and quantity of every magnetically sorted T cell population were checked by analytical flow cytometry. From each sorted fraction, genomic DNA was isolated and quantified by UV absorbance on a Nanodrop 2000c. Sequencing input: naive CD4+ T cells sorted from blood. The cell subset or site label for this specimen denotes: CD45RA+ positively selected. The source is a man younger than 35 in good health.

CDR3 sequence: CASRRDRSSYEQYF. The nucleotide sequence is TGTGCCAGCAGGAGGGACAGGAGCTCCTACGAGCAGTACTTC. In this chain, TRBV2 is recombined with TRBJ2-7; the central 8 bases match TRBD1. Germline trimming amounts to 6 bases on V and 0 bases on J, with 4 as the count of junction bases outside the gene matches. In the germline V gene, CDR1 corresponds to SNHLY and CDR2 to FYNNEI. The CDR3 measures 14 amino acids from cysteine to phenylalanine. This entry keeps only the CDR3 DNA: 42 bases, framed from base 1.